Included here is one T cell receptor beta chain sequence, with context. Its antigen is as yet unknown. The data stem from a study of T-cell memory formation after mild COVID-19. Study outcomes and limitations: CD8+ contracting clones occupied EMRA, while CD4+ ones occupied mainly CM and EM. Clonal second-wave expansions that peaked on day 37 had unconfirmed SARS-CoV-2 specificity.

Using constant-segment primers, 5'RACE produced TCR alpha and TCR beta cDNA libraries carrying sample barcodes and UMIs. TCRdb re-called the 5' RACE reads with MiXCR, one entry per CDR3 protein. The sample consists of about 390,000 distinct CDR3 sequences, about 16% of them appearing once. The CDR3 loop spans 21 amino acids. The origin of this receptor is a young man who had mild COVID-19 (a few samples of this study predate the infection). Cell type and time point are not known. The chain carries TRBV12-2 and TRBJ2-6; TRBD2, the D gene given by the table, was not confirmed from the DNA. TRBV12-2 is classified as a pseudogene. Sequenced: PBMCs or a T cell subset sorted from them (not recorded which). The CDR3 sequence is CASRLNPAVWRMGVGANVLTF. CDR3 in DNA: TGTGCAAGTCGCTTAAATCCCGCGGTGTGGAGGATGGGTGTTGGGGCCAACGTCCTGACTTTC.